What follows are 31 T cell receptor beta chains derived from one specimen sequenced in a study of blood T cell repertoires in COVID-19. Data came from immunoSEQ multiplex PCR; TCRdb stores just in-frame clones and leaves some out. Of around 250,000 clones in the sample, 84% were seen once. Sample: peripheral blood. The receptor set was obtained from a woman aged 40 to 50 who had recovered from COVID-19.

The chain recombines TRBV28 with TRBJ2-7; D unclear. This CDR3 contains 12 residues. V gave up 6 bases and J gave up 3 bases, with 9 bases separating them. Germline CDR1 MDHEN, CDR2 SYDVKM. In DNA, the CDR3 is TGTGCCAGCAGCCTGGCTCACTACGAGCAGTACTTC. Its protein product is CASSLAHYEQYF. Full variable domain (remainder filled in from reference TRBV28 and TRBJ2-7): DVKVTQSSRYLVKRTGEKVFLECVQDMDHENMFWYRQDPGLGLRLIYFSYDVKMKEKGDIPEGYSVSREKKERFSLILESASTNQTSMYLCASSLAHYEQYFGPGTRLTVT.

V and J are TRBV11-2 and TRBJ1-4; 8 bases agree with TRBD1. This CDR3 has 14 amino acids. The germline V gene encodes CDR1 SGHAT and CDR2 FQNNGV. Losses at the gene ends were 5 bases for V and 8 bases for J; bases not matched to a gene: 7. CDR3 protein: CASSRDRGGEKLFF. The CDR3 nucleotides read TGTGCCAGCAGCCGAGACAGGGGAGGCGAAAAACTGTTTTTT.

The chain joins TRBV11-3 to TRBJ1-6, with 9 bases aligning to TRBD1. V lost 0 bases to trimming and J lost 9 bases; unmatched junction nucleotides: 6. Germline lookup yields CDR1 SGHNT and CDR2 YENEEA. The length of the CDR3 is 16 residues. CDR3 bases: TGTGCCAGCAGCTTAGAGGGGGACAGGGTGGGTTCACCCCTCCACTTT. Amino acids: CASSLEGDRVGSPLHF.

The chain couples TRBV11-2 to TRBJ2-7, with a tentative D call TRBD2 (6 bases). Between the trimmed V and J ends, which lost 1 base and 4 bases, there was a span of 20 bases. CDR3 length equals 17 residues. From germline, CDR1 is SGHAT and CDR2 FQNNGV. The CDR3, as DNA: TGTGCCAGCAGCTTAGGCAGCACTTGGGGGGAAGGGTACGAGCAGTACTTC. Its protein is CASSLGSTWGEGYEQYF.

This clone was counted only a few times. The chain is built from TRBV7-9 and TRBJ2-5; 7 positions agree with TRBD2. Unmatched junction bases numbered 8, after V lost 5 bases and J lost 5 bases. Germline loops: CDR1 SEHNR, CDR2 FQNEAQ (reference sequence). The CDR3 extends over 14 amino acids. The CDR3 sequence: CASSPRGGSETQYF. Here the CDR3 DNA reads TGTGCCAGCAGCCCCCGGGGAGGGAGTGAGACCCAGTACTTC.

J is TRBJ2-2 and V is TRBV28; 7 bases are a match to TRBD2. In germline, CDR1 is MDHEN, CDR2 SYDVKM. With V trimmed by 2 bases and J by 7 bases, 4 bases remained unmatched. The CDR3 loop spans 14 amino acids. The CDR3 loop is CASSLSGANGELFF. CDR3 nucleotide sequence: TGTGCCAGCAGTTTAAGCGGGGCTAACGGGGAGCTGTTTTTT.

V is TRBV24-1 and J is TRBJ2-7; tentative D call: TRBD2 (5 bases). V gave up 5 bases and J gave up 7 bases, with 26 bases separating them. Germline V gives CDR1 KGHDR, CDR2 SFDVKD. The CDR3 has 17 residues. The CDR3 nucleotides read TGTGCCACCAGTGCATACGAGAGTACTAGGGCTTCTTGGGAGCAGTACTTC. As protein: CATSAYESTRASWEQYF.

The gene calls are TRBV7-9 and TRBJ1-1; D uncertain. V was pared by 8 bases and J by 7 bases, with 11 bases between. There are 11 residues in the CDR3. The germline V gene encodes CDR1 SEHNR and CDR2 FQNEAQ (reference sequence). CDR3 DNA: TGTGCCAGCCGAGGGAGGATTGAAGCTTTCTTT. Its protein is CASRGRIEAFF.

This rearrangement joins TRBV9 to TRBJ2-1; 8 nucleotides match TRBD2. Germline V gene lookup returns CDR1 SGDLS and CDR2 YYNGEE. V was clipped by 0 bases and J by 0 bases; unmatched bases: 2. This CDR3 is 16 amino acids long. CDR3 region: CASSVGGTSSYNEQFF. In nucleotides, the CDR3 is TGTGCCAGCAGCGTAGGAGGGACTAGCTCCTACAATGAGCAGTTCTTC.

In DNA form, the CDR3 reads TGTGCCAGCAGGGAGGACAGGGGCTATGGCTACACCTTC. Encoded protein: CASREDRGYGYTF. The chain recombines TRBV2 with TRBJ1-2; 9 bases map to TRBD1. Germline V gives CDR1 SNHLY, CDR2 FYNNEI. The CDR3 spans 13 residues. V lost 6 bases and J lost 4; bases outside the gene matches: 3.

This rearrangement joins TRBV29-1 to TRBJ2-3; possible D gene TRBD2, 5 bases. The CDR3 covers 12 residues. Germline CDR1 SQVTM, CDR2 ANQGSEA. V dropped 7 bases and J dropped 6 bases, with 14 bases sitting between them. The CDR3, as DNA: TGCAGCGCCCAGTCGGGGTCTGATACGCAGTATTTT. Protein: CSAQSGSDTQYF.

This sequence joins TRBV4-1 and TRBJ1-1; D perhaps matches TRBD1 (5 bases). Germline V gives CDR1 MGHRA, CDR2 YSYEKL. This CDR3 spans 18 amino acids. V lost 0 bases, J lost 0 bases, and 17 bases lay in between. CDR3 sequence: CASSQEGIGGTMNTEAFF. In nucleotides, the CDR3 is TGCGCCAGCAGCCAAGAGGGGATTGGAGGGACTATGAACACTGAAGCTTTCTTT.

J is TRBJ1-6 and V is TRBV6-1; unclear D gene. This CDR3 spans 13 amino acids. V was trimmed by 0 bases and J by 7 bases, leaving 4 bases between them. CDR1 is MNHNS and CDR2 is SASEGT in the germline V gene. The CDR3, as DNA: TGTGCCAGCAGTGAAGCCGGGAATTCACCCCTCCACTTT. Protein product: CASSEAGNSPLHF.

The chain employs TRBV5-1 and TRBJ2-7, with 7 bases aligning to TRBD1. The CDR3 spans 15 residues. Per the germline V gene, CDR1 is SGHRS and CDR2 is YFSETQ. J was trimmed by 7 bases and V by 4 bases; bases with no gene match: 14. The CDR3 protein is CASSMTPSTGQEQYF. Written as DNA, the CDR3 is TGCGCCAGCAGCATGACCCCTTCGACAGGGCAAGAGCAGTACTTC.

The chain links TRBV11-2 to TRBJ2-7; 7 bases are shared with TRBD2. CDR1 and CDR2 from the germline V gene are SGHAT and FQNNGV. Unmatched junction bases numbered 7, after V lost 5 bases and J lost 3 bases. This CDR3 spans 14 amino acids. The CDR3 coding sequence is TGTGCCAGCAGCATTTACGGGGGGAGCTACGAGCAGTACTTC. It translates to CASSIYGGSYEQYF.

The rearrangement links TRBV27 to TRBJ1-3, with D perhaps TRBD1 (5 bases). The CDR3 sequence is 18 residues long. CDR1 and CDR2 (germline): MNHEY, SMNVEV (reference sequence). Trimming shortened V by 6 bases and J by 1 base, and 22 bases separated the two germline ends. CDR3 residues: CASRPSVTEYRSGNTIYF. For the CDR3, the DNA is TGTGCCAGCAGACCCTCCGTGACAGAATACCGATCTGGAAACACCATATATTTT.

The chain uses TRBV4-1 and TRBJ1-5; 7 bases are a match to TRBD1. The germline V gene has CDR1 MGHRA and CDR2 YSYEKL. V lost 5 bases, J lost 4 bases, and 8 bases stayed unmatched. This CDR3 region has 15 residues. The CDR3 DNA reads TGCGCCAGCAGCTCCGTTTGGGACAGTAATCAGCCCCAGCATTTT. It translates to CASSSVWDSNQPQHF.

The V gene is TRBV6-6, the J gene TRBJ2-2; TRBD1 matches at 7 bases. Per the germline V gene, CDR1 is MNHNY and CDR2 is SVGAGI (reference sequence). The CDR3 extends over 14 amino acids. V gave up 7 bases and J gave up 1 base; unmatched junction bases: 3. The CDR3 region is CASTDRENTGELFF. CDR3 sequence (DNA): TGTGCCAGCACCGACAGGGAGAACACCGGGGAGCTGTTTTTT.

This chain uses TRBV29-1 with TRBJ2-5, with D unresolved. V gave up 3 bases and J gave up 2 bases, with 10 bases separating them. CDR3 length: 13 amino acids. The germline V gene encodes CDR1 SQVTM and CDR2 ANQGSEA. CDR3 in amino acids: CSVDIGAQETQYF. The DNA of the CDR3 is TGCAGCGTTGATATCGGAGCACAAGAGACCCAGTACTTC.

The J gene is TRBJ2-2, the V gene TRBV7-2, with TRBD2 matching 7 bases. There are 14 residues in the CDR3. V dropped 5 bases and J dropped 5; count of bases not matched to a gene: 5. Germline loops: CDR1 SGHTA, CDR2 FQGNSA. This CDR3 is CASSPKRETGELFF. CDR3 bases: TGTGCCAGCAGCCCCAAGCGGGAAACCGGGGAGCTGTTTTTT.

This clone was recorded once. The chain links TRBV11-3 to TRBJ2-2; D is unclear. CDR1 SGHNT and CDR2 YENEEA come from the germline V gene. Trimming took off 6 bases at V and 4 bases at J, with 15 bases between the two ends. The CDR3 sequence is 15 residues long. The CDR3, as DNA: TGTGCCAGCAGTCTGCGCCACCATCTCACCGGGGAGCTGTTTTTT. It translates to CASSLRHHLTGELFF.

This clone appeared once. The chain links TRBV7-8 to TRBJ2-1; 7 nucleotides line up with TRBD2. V lost 3 bases, J lost 0 bases, and 5 bases stayed unmatched. The CDR3 extends over 16 amino acids. The germline CDR1 and CDR2 sequences are SGHVS and FQNEAQ. CDR3 DNA: TGTGCCAGCAGCTTCGGGAGGAGGAGCTCCTACAATGAGCAGTTCTTC. Translation: CASSFGRRSSYNEQFF. The entire variable domain, with the rest obtained from reference TRBV7-8 and TRBJ2-1, is as follows: GAGVSQSPRYKVAKRGQDVALRCDPISGHVSLFWYQQALGQGPEFLTYFQNEAQLDKSGLPSDRFFAERPEGSVSTLKIQRTQQEDSAVYLCASSFGRRSSYNEQFFGPGTRLTVL.

This clone has a single count. This CDR3 reads CAWRSWGGRHEQYF. Here the CDR3 DNA reads TGTGCCTGGAGGTCCTGGGGGGGGCGCCACGAGCAGTACTTC. This chain links TRBV30 with TRBJ2-7; TRBD2 is a possible D gene (7 bases). Deletions cut 3 bases from V and 5 bases from J, with 17 bases between. The germline V gene has CDR1 GTSNPN and CDR2 SVGIG (reference sequence). The CDR3 is made up of 14 amino acids.

CDR3 sequence: CASGSGTSYEQYF. CDR3 in DNA: TGTGCCAGCGGATCCGGGACATCCTACGAGCAGTACTTC. The V gene is TRBV28, the J gene TRBJ2-7, with D tentatively TRBD1 (6 bases). V shed 8 bases and J shed 1 base, with 12 bases lying between them. The germline V gene encodes CDR1 MDHEN and CDR2 SYDVKM. The CDR3 sequence is 13 residues long. The complete variable domain, with remaining parts taken from reference TRBV28 and TRBJ2-7, reads DVKVTQSSRYLVKRTGEKVFLECVQDMDHENMFWYRQDPGLGLRLIYFSYDVKMKEKGDIPEGYSVSREKKERFSLILESASTNQTSMYLCASGSGTSYEQYFGPGTRLTVT.

The chain couples TRBV9 to TRBJ2-2, with TRBD1 matching over 8 bases. Germline V CDR1 and CDR2: SGDLS, YYNGEE. V shed 0 bases, J shed 4 bases, and the junction held 11 bases outside the gene matches. The CDR3 consists of 18 residues. CDR3 protein: CASSVGYGQGDATGELFF. The CDR3 DNA reads TGTGCCAGCAGCGTAGGTTACGGACAGGGAGATGCCACCGGGGAGCTGTTTTTT.

The V gene is TRBV28, the J gene TRBJ2-2; D call uncertain. The CDR3 sequence is 12 residues long. Germline values: CDR1 MDHEN, CDR2 SYDVKM. The V and J ends lost 6 bases and 10 bases respectively, with 12 bases between them. DNA of the CDR3: TGTGCCAGCAGGTCCCTATTCGAGGAGCTGTTTTTT. Its protein product is CASRSLFEELFF.

Only a few counts were recorded for this clone. J is TRBJ2-7 and V is TRBV5-1, with 8 bases aligning to TRBD2. The CDR3 sequence is 14 residues long. Germline lookup yields CDR1 SGHRS and CDR2 YFSETQ. The J segment lost 2 bases and the V segment lost 3 bases, leaving 4 bases of the junction unmatched. CDR3: CASSWFSGAYEQYF. CDR3 DNA: TGCGCCAGCAGCTGGTTTAGCGGGGCCTACGAGCAGTACTTC.

The CDR3 region has the DNA TGCGCCAGCAGCCAAGCACAGGGCAGTGGGGCCAACGTCCTGACTTTC. Its protein is CASSQAQGSGANVLTF. V usage is TRBV4-1 and J usage is TRBJ2-6; tentatively, D is TRBD1 (6 bases). The CDR3 contains 16 residues. CDR1 and CDR2 (germline): MGHRA, YSYEKL. The germline V and J ends were trimmed by 1 base and 3 bases, with 10 bases remaining between them.

The rearrangement joins TRBV7-2 to TRBJ1-2, with 9 positions matching TRBD1. J gave up 5 bases and V 4 bases, and 8 bases lay outside the gene matches. Germline CDR1 SGHTA, CDR2 FQGNSA. The length of the CDR3 is 15 residues. The CDR3 nucleotides are TGTGCCAGCAGCTCCCGGACAGGGGAGGCGTATGGCTACACCTTC. Protein sequence: CASSSRTGEAYGYTF.

This chain links TRBV5-5 with TRBJ2-5; a weak D match, TRBD1 (5 bases). V was pared by 0 bases and J by 2 bases, with 11 bases between. The V gene's germline CDR1 is SGHKS and CDR2 YYEKEE (reference sequence). CDR3 length: 15 amino acids. CDR3 DNA: TGTGCCAGCAGCTTGGGGAGTAGGGGACAAGAGACCCAGTACTTC. Translated: CASSLGSRGQETQYF.

The chain carries TRBV7-6 and TRBJ1-2, with D unresolved. The V end lost 4 bases, the J end lost 7 bases, and 13 bases lay between the germline ends. Germline values: CDR1 SGHVS, CDR2 FNYEAQ. The CDR3 extends over 13 amino acids. The CDR3 sequence: CASSSPTAGGYTF. CDR3 coding DNA: TGTGCCAGCAGCTCTCCTACGGCGGGTGGCTACACCTTC. The variable domain in full, with the rest retrieved from reference TRBV7-6 and TRBJ1-2, is GAGVSQSPRYKVTKRGQDVALRCDPISGHVSLYWYRQALGQGPEFLTYFNYEAQQDKSGLPNDRFSAERPEGSISTLTIQRTEQRDSAMYRCASSSPTAGGYTFGSGTRLTVV.